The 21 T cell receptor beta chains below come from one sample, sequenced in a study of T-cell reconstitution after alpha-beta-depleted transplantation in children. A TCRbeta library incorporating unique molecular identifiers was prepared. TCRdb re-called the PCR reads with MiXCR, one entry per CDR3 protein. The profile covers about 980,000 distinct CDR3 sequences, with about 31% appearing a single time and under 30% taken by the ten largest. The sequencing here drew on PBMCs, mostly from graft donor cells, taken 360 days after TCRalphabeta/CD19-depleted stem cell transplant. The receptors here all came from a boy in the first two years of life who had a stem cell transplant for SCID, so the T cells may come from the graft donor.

The chain's CDR3 is CASSLRSQGSTGELFF. The CDR3 region has the DNA TGCGCCAGCAGCTTACGTTCCCAGGGTAGCACCGGGGAGCTGTTTTTT. The V call is TRBV5-1, the J call TRBJ2-2; the D gene is possibly TRBD1 (5 bases). The CDR3 consists of 16 residues. V was trimmed by 2 bases and J by 4 bases, leaving 15 bases between them. CDR1 SGHRS and CDR2 YFSETQ come from the germline V gene.

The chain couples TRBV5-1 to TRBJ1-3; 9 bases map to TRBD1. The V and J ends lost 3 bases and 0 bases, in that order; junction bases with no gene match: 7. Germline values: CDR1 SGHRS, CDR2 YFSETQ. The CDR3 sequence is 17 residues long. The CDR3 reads CASSWDSTGGSGNTIYF. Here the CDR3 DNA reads TGCGCCAGCAGCTGGGATTCGACAGGGGGCTCTGGAAACACCATATATTTT. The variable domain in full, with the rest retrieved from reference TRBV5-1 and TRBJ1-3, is KAGVTQTPRYLIKTRGQQVTLSCSPISGHRSVSWYQQTPGQGLQFLFEYFSETQRNKGNFPGRFSGRQFSNSRSEMNVSTLELGDSALYLCASSWDSTGGSGNTIYFGEGSWLTVV.

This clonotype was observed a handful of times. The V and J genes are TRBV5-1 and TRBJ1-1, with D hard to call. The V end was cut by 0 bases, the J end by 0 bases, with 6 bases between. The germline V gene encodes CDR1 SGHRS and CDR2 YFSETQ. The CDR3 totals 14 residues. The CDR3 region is CASSLDVLNTEAFF. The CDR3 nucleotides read TGCGCCAGCAGCTTGGACGTACTGAACACTGAAGCTTTCTTT.

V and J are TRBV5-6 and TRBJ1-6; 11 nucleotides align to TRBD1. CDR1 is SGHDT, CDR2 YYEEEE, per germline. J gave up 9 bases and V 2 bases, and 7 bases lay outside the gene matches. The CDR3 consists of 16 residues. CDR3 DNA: TGTGCCAGCAGCTTTGTCTGGGACAGGGGGATTTCACCCCTCCACTTT. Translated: CASSFVWDRGISPLHF.

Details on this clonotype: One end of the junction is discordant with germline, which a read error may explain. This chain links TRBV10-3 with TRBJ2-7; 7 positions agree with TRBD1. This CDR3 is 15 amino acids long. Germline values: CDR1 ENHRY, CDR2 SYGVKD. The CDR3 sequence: CAISESLTGFYEQYF. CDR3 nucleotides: TGTGCCATCAGCGAGTCACTGACAGGGTTCTACGAGCAGTACTTC.

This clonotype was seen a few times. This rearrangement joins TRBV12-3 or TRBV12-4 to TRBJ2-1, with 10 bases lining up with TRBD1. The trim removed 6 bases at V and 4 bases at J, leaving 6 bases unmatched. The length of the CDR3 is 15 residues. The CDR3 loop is CASSQGQGLYNEQFF. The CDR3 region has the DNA TGTGCCAGCAGCCAGGGACAGGGGTTATACAATGAGCAGTTCTTC.

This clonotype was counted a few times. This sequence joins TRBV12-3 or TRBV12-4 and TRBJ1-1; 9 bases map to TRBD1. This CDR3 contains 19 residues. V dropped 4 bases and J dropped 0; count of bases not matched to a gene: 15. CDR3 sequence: CASSWSVGTGRFMNTEAFF. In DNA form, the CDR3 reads TGTGCCAGCAGTTGGTCGGTGGGGACAGGGCGGTTCATGAACACTGAAGCTTTCTTT.

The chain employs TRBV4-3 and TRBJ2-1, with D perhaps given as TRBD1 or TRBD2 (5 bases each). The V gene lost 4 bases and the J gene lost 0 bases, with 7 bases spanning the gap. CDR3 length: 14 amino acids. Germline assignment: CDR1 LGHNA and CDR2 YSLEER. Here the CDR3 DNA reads TGCGCCAGCAGCCGGGACGGCTCCTACAATGAGCAGTTCTTC. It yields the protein CASSRDGSYNEQFF.

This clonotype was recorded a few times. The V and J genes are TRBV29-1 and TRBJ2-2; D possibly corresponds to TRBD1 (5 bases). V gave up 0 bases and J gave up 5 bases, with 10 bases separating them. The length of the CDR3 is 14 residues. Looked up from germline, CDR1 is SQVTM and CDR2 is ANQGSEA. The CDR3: CSVEDLRVTGELFF. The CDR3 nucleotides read TGCAGCGTTGAAGACCTCAGGGTTACCGGGGAGCTGTTTTTT.

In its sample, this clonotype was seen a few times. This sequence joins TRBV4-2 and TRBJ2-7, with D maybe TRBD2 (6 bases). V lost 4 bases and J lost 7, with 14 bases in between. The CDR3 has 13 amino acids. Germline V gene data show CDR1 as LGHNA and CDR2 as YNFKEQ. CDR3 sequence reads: CASSLRDLGEQYF. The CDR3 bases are TGTGCCAGCAGCCTCCGGGACTTGGGGGAGCAGTACTTC.

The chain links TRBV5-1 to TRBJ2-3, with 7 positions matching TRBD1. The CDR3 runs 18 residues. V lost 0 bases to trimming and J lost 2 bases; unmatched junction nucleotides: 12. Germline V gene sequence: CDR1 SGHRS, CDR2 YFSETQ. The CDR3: CASSLEPGGILNTDTQYF. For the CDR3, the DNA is TGCGCCAGCAGCTTGGAGCCAGGGGGTATACTTAACACAGATACGCAGTATTTT. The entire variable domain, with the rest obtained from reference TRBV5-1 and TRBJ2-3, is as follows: KAGVTQTPRYLIKTRGQQVTLSCSPISGHRSVSWYQQTPGQGLQFLFEYFSETQRNKGNFPGRFSGRQFSNSRSEMNVSTLELGDSALYLCASSLEPGGILNTDTQYFGPGTRLTVL.

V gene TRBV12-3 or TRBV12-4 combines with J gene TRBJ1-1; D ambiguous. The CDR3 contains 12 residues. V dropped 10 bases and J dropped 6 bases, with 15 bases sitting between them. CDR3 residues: CAIATSYSEAFF. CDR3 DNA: TGTGCCATCGCCACCTCATACTCTGAAGCTTTCTTT.

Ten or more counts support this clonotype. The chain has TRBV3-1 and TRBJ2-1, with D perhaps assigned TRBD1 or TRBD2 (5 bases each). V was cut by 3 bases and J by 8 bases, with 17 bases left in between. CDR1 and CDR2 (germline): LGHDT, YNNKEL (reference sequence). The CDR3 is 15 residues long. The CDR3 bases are TGTGCCAGCAGCCACAGGGTGTCCGGAGGATATGAGCAGTTCTTC. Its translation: CASSHRVSGGYEQFF.

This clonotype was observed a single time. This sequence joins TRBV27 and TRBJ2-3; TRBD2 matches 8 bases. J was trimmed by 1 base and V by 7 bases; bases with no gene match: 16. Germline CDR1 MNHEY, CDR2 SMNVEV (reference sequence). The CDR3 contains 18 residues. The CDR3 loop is CASIGWGPRGARTDTQYF. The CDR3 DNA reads TGTGCCAGCATCGGTTGGGGGCCGCGGGGGGCTCGCACAGATACGCAGTATTTT.

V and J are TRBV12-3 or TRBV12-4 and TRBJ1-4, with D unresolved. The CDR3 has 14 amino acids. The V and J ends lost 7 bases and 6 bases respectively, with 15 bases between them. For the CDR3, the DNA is TGTGCCAGCACCAAGGACGGGAGCCATGAAAAACTGTTTTTT. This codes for CASTKDGSHEKLFF.

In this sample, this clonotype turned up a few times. CDR3 in DNA: TGTGCCAGCAGTCTACGACAGCGGGGGGGCGCGGGGTACTTC. This sequence encodes CASSLRQRGGAGYF. The chain has TRBV28 and TRBJ2-7, with 10 bases that match TRBD2. The CDR3 extends over 14 amino acids. V lost 5 bases, J lost 12 bases, and 13 bases stayed unmatched. The V gene's germline CDR1 is MDHEN and CDR2 SYDVKM.

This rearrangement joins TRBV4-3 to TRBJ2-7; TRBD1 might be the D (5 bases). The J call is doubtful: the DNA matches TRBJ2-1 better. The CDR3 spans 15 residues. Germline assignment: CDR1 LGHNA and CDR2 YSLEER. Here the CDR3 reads CASSQDRVLDNEQFF. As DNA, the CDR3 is TGCGCCAGCAGCCAAGACAGGGTGCTCGACAATGAGCAGTTCTTC.

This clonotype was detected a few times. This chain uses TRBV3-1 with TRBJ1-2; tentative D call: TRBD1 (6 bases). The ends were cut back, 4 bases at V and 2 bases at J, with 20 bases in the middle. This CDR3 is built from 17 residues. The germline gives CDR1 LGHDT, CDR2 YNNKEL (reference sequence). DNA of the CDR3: TGTGCCAGCAGCCGCGGACAGCGCACTCCTGGGAACTATGGCTACACCTTC. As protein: CASSRGQRTPGNYGYTF.

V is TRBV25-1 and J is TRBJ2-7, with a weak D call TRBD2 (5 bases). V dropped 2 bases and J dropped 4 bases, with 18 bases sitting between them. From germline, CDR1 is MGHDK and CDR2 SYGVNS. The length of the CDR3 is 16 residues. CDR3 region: CASSEGRTGIPYEQYF. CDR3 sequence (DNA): TGTGCCAGCAGTGAAGGTAGAACGGGGATCCCTTACGAGCAGTACTTC.

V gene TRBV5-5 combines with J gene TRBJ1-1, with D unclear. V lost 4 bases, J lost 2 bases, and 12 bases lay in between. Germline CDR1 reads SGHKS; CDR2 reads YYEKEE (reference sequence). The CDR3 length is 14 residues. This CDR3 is CASSPNGVNTEAFF. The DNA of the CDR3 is TGTGCCAGCAGCCCTAACGGGGTAAACACTGAAGCTTTCTTT.

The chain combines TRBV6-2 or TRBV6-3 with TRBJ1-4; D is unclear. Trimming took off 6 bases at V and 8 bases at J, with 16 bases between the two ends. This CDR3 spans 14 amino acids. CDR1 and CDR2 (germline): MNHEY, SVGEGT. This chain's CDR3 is CASSLSHPGEKLFF. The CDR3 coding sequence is TGTGCCAGCAGCCTCAGCCACCCCGGCGAAAAACTGTTTTTT.